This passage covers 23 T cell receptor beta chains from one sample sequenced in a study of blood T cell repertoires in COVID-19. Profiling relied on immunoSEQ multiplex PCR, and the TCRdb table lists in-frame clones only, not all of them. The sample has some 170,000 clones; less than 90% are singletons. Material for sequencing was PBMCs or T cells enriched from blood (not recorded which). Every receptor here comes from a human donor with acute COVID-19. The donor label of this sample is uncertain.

The CDR3 nucleotides read TGTGCCAGCAGCGCCGGGACAACGAACACCGGGGAGCTGTTTTTT. It yields the protein CASSAGTTNTGELFF. The chain couples TRBV6-5 to TRBJ2-2; weak D call: TRBD1 (6 bases). Trimming cost V 6 bases and J 0 bases, with 11 bases left between them. This CDR3 has 15 residues. From germline, CDR1 is MNHEY and CDR2 SVGAGI.

The CDR3 is CASSERRSYYSNQPQHF. DNA of the CDR3: TGTGCCAGCAGTGAAAGGCGGTCATACTATAGCAATCAGCCCCAGCATTTT. This chain uses TRBV6-1 with TRBJ1-5, with D unclear. The CDR3 spans 17 residues. Trimming left V 2 bases short and J 0 bases short, with 14 bases between. Germline V CDR1 and CDR2: MNHNS, SASEGT.

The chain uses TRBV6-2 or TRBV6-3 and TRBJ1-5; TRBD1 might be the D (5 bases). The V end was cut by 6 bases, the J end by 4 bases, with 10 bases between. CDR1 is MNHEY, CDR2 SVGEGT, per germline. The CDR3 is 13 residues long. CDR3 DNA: TGTGCCAGCAGCCAGGGAGGGAATCAGCCCCAGCATTTT. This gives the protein CASSQGGNQPQHF.

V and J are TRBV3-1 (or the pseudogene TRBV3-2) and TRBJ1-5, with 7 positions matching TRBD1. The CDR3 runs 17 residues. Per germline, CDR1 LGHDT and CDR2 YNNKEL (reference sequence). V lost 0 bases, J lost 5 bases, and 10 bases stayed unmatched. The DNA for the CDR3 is TGTGCCAGCAGCCAAGACGTCCCAGGGGGGCTTTATCAGCCCCAGCATTTT. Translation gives CASSQDVPGGLYQPQHF.

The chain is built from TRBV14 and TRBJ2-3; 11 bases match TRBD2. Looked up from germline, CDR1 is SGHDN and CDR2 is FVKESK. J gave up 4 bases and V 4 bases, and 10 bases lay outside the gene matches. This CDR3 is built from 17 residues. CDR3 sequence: CASSPWGIAGGPDTQYF. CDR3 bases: TGTGCCAGCAGCCCATGGGGGATAGCGGGGGGGCCAGATACGCAGTATTTT.

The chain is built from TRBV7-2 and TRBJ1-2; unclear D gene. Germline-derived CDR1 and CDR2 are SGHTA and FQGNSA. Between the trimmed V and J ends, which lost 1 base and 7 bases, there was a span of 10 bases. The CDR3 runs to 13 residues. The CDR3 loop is CASSLGRAAGYTF. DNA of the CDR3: TGTGCCAGCAGCTTAGGGAGGGCTGCTGGCTACACCTTC.

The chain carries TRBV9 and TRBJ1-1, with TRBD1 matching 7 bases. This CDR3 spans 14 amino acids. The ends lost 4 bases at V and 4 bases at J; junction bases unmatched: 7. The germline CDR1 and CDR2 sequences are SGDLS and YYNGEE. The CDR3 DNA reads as TGTGCCAGCAGCCCAGGACAGGTGGGCACTGAAGCTTTCTTT. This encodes CASSPGQVGTEAFF.

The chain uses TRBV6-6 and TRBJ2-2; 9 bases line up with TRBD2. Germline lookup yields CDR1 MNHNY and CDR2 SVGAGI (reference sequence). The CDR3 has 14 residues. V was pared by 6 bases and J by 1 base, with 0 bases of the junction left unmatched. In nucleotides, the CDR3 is TGTGCCAGCAGGACTAGCGGGAACACCGGGGAGCTGTTTTTT. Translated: CASRTSGNTGELFF.

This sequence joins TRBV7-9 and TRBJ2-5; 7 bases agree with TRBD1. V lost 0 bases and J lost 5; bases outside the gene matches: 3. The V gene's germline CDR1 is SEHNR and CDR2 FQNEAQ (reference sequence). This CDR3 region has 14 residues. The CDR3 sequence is CASSLAGGKETQYF. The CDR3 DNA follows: TGTGCCAGCAGCTTAGCAGGGGGCAAGGAGACCCAGTACTTC.

CDR3 sequence (DNA): TGCGCCAGCAGTACCGGGACAGGGGGTCCCAATGAGCAGTTCTTC. Translation gives CASSTGTGGPNEQFF. J is TRBJ2-1 and V is TRBV4-1; 11 bases agree with TRBD1. Germline CDR1 is MGHRA and CDR2 is YSYEKL. Trimming cost V 6 bases and J 6 bases; bases outside gene matches: 7. This CDR3 comprises 15 residues.

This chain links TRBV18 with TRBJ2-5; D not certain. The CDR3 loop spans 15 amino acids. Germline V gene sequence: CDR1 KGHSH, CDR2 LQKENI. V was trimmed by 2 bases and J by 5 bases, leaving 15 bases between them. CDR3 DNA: TGTGCCAGCTCACCATCAGTCGTGGGCACCGAGACCCAGTACTTC. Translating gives CASSPSVVGTETQYF.

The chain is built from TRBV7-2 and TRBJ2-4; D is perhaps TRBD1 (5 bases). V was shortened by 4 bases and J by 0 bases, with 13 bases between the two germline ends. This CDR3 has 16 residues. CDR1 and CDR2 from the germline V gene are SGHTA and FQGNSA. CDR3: CASSSRQGVAKNIQYF. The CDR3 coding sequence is TGTGCCAGCAGCTCCAGACAAGGGGTAGCCAAAAACATTCAGTACTTC.

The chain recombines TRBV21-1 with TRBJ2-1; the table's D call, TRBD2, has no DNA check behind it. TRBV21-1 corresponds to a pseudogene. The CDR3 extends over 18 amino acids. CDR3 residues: CASSNSREWAQVADEQFF. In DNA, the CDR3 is TGTGCCAGCAGCAACTCCCGGGAATGGGCTCAAGTAGCGGATGAGCAGTTCTTC.

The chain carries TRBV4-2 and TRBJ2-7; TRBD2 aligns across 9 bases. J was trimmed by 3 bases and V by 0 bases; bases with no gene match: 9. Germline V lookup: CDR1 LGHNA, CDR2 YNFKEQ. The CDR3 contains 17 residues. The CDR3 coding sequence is TGTGCCAGCAGCCAAGAGCCACGACTAGCGGTGGGCTACGAGCAGTACTTC. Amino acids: CASSQEPRLAVGYEQYF.

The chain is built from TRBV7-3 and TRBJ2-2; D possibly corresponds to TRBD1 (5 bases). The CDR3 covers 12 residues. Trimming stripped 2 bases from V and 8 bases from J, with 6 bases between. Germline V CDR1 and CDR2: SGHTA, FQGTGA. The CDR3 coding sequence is TGTGCCAGCAGCTTAGGGGCGGGGGAGCTGTTTTTT. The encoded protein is CASSLGAGELFF.

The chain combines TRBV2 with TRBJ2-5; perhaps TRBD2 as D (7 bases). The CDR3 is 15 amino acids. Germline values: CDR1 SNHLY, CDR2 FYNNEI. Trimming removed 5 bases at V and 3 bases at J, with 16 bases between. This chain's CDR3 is CASSPLGGRKETQYF. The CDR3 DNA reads TGTGCCAGCAGTCCCCTGGGGGGGCGCAAAGAGACCCAGTACTTC.

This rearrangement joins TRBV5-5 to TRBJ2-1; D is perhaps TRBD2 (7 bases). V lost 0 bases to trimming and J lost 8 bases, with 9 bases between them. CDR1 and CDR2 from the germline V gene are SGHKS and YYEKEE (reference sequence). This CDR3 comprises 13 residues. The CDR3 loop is CASSLGGGDEQFF. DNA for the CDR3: TGTGCCAGCAGCTTGGGCGGGGGCGATGAGCAGTTCTTC.

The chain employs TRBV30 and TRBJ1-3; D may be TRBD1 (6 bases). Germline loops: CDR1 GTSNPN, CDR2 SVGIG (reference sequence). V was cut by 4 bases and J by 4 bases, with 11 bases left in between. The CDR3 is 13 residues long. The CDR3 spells CAWNGQGGNTIYF. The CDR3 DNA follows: TGTGCCTGGAACGGGCAGGGGGGAAACACCATATATTTT.

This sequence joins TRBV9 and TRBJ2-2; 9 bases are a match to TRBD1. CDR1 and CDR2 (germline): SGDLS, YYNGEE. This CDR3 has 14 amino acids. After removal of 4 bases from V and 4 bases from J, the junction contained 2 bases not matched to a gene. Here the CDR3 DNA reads TGTGCCAGCAGCATACAGGGGGCCACCGGGGAGCTGTTTTTT. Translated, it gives CASSIQGATGELFF.

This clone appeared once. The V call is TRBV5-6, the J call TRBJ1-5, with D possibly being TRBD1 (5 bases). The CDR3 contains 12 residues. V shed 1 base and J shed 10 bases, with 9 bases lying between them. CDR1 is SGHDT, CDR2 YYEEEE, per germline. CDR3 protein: CASSLRGSPQHF. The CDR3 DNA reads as TGTGCCAGCAGCTTGAGGGGATCCCCCCAGCATTTT.

CDR3 loop: CASSPVDRSATNEKLFF. The CDR3, as DNA: TGTGCCAGTAGCCCGGTGGACAGGTCTGCAACTAATGAAAAACTGTTTTTT. V is TRBV19 and J is TRBJ1-4, with TRBD1 matching over 7 bases. The CDR3 extends over 17 amino acids. Germline CDR1 is LNHDA and CDR2 is SQIVND (reference sequence). V shed 6 bases and J 0 bases; nucleotides not matched to a gene: 10.

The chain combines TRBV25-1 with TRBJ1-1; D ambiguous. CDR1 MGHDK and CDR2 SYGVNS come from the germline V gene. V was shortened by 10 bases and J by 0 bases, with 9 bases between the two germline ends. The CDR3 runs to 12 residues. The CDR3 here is CATRRVNTEAFF. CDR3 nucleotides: TGTGCCACACGGAGGGTGAACACTGAAGCTTTCTTT.

CDR3 residues: CASSMSSGGHQPQHF. Here the CDR3 DNA reads TGTGCCAGTAGTATGTCATCAGGGGGCCATCAGCCCCAGCATTTT. The rearrangement uses TRBV19 and TRBJ1-5; 8 bases agree with TRBD1. The germline gives CDR1 LNHDA, CDR2 SQIVND (reference sequence). With 3 bases clipped from V and 5 bases from J, the junction kept 6 bases outside the gene matches. The CDR3 loop spans 15 amino acids.